These 29 T cell receptor beta chains were sequenced from one sample in a study of cytomegalovirus exposure and HLA in healthy donors. Researchers ran the PCR with 60 Vbeta and 13 Jbeta primers. TCRdb's copy holds only in-frame clones and misses some; the assay was immunoSEQ multiplex PCR. The sample yields 160,000 or so clones, 81% seen once. Sequenced input: PBMCs. Receptor source: a young woman in good health and CMV-seropositive.

The chain has TRBV29-1 and TRBJ2-3; 8 bases line up with TRBD2. Per the germline V gene, CDR1 is SQVTM and CDR2 is ANQGSEA. With V trimmed by 3 bases and J by 4 bases, 9 bases remained unmatched. The length of the CDR3 is 15 residues. The CDR3 DNA is TGCAGCGTTGATACCCACGGGGGGGGCTCAGATACGCAGTATTTT. Its protein is CSVDTHGGGSDTQYF.

The rearrangement links TRBV4-1 to TRBJ1-5; no clear D. Germline V gives CDR1 MGHRA, CDR2 YSYEKL. The V end lost 3 bases, the J end lost 6 bases, and 18 bases lay between the germline ends. CDR3 size: 16 residues. The DNA for the CDR3 is TGCGCCAGCAGCCAGCCCCGGGCGGGGTCGGGTCAGCCCCAGCATTTT. Its protein product is CASSQPRAGSGQPQHF.

The chain carries TRBV25-1 and TRBJ2-1; the match to TRBD1 covers 9 bases. Trimming took 1 base from V and 4 from J; bases not matched to a gene: 2. The CDR3 loop spans 15 amino acids. Germline V gene lookup returns CDR1 MGHDK and CDR2 SYGVNS. The CDR3 nucleotides are TGTGCCAGCAGTGAATCAGGGACAGGGTACAATGAGCAGTTCTTC. This codes for CASSESGTGYNEQFF. The full variable domain, its missing parts supplied by reference TRBV25-1 and TRBJ2-1, is EADIYQTPRYLVIGTGKKITLECSQTMGHDKMYWYQQDPGMELHLIHYSYGVNSTEKGDLSSESTVSRIRTEHFPLTLESARPSHTSQYLCASSESGTGYNEQFFGPGTRLTVL.

There are a few counts of this clone. This CDR3 reads CASSESVTDTQYF. CDR3 DNA: TGTGCCAGCAGTGAAAGCGTCACAGATACGCAGTATTTT. V usage is TRBV25-1 and J usage is TRBJ2-3; the D is unclear. The CDR3 has 13 amino acids. V lost 2 bases and J lost 2, with 5 bases in between. The germline gives CDR1 MGHDK, CDR2 SYGVNS.

The chain is built from TRBV15 and TRBJ2-3; tentatively, D is TRBD2 (5 bases). This CDR3 is built from 13 residues. Trimming left V 3 bases short and J 9 bases short, with 13 bases between. Germline V gene lookup returns CDR1 LNHNV and CDR2 YYDKDF (reference sequence). The CDR3 reads CATSSPRWETQYF. The CDR3 region has the DNA TGTGCCACCAGCAGTCCCCGGTGGGAGACGCAGTATTTT.

This clone was counted a few times. The genes are TRBV5-6 and TRBJ2-7; D may be TRBD1 (5 bases). CDR1 is SGHDT and CDR2 is YYEEEE in the germline V gene. The CDR3 extends over 12 amino acids. The V gene lost 4 bases and the J gene lost 1 base, with 6 bases spanning the gap. Here the CDR3 reads CASSRGSYEQYF. The CDR3 nucleotides are TGTGCCAGCAGCAGGGGTTCCTACGAGCAGTACTTC.

The genes are TRBV2 and TRBJ2-7; D perhaps matches TRBD2 (6 bases). Germline V lookup: CDR1 SNHLY, CDR2 FYNNEI. The CDR3 contains 14 residues. V was shortened by 6 bases and J by 4 bases, with 16 bases between the two germline ends. The CDR3 DNA is TGTGCCAGCAGCTATTTCTCGGCGGGATACGAGCAGTACTTC. Translated, it gives CASSYFSAGYEQYF.

The chain is built from TRBV6-1 and TRBJ2-1; perhaps TRBD1 as D (5 bases). The CDR3 extends over 15 amino acids. Trimming took off 6 bases at V and 4 bases at J, with 16 bases between the two ends. The germline gives CDR1 MNHNS, CDR2 SASEGT. This CDR3 is CASSPRAQPYNEQFF. Here the CDR3 DNA reads TGTGCCAGCAGCCCCAGGGCCCAACCGTACAATGAGCAGTTCTTC.

This chain connects TRBV19 to TRBJ1-2, with a possible D match to TRBD1 (5 bases). Germline-derived CDR1 and CDR2 are LNHDA and SQIVND (reference sequence). Trimming took 11 bases from V and 3 from J, leaving 19 bases between them. This CDR3 is built from 14 residues. The CDR3 DNA reads as TGTGCCGCCGAGGACACCCGAAGGTACTATGGCTACACCTTC. Its protein is CAAEDTRRYYGYTF. The full variable domain, completed using reference TRBV19 and TRBJ1-2, is DGGITQSPKYLFRKEGQNVTLSCEQNLNHDAMYWYRQDPGQGLRLIYYSQIVNDFQKGDIAEGYSVSREKKESFPLTVTSAQKNPTAFYLCAAEDTRRYYGYTFGSGTRLTVV.

The chain has TRBV7-6 and TRBJ2-7; 7 nucleotides agree with TRBD2. CDR3 size: 16 residues. The germline V gene has CDR1 SGHVS and CDR2 FNYEAQ. J was trimmed by 2 bases and V by 1 base; bases with no gene match: 8. As DNA, the CDR3 is TGTGCCAGCAGCTTAGGTAGAGCGGGGACCGCCTACGAGCAGTACTTC. Protein product: CASSLGRAGTAYEQYF.

This sequence joins TRBV7-9 and TRBJ1-6, with TRBD1 matching 7 bases. The CDR3 is 14 residues long. V was clipped by 4 bases and J by 7 bases; unmatched bases: 4. Germline loops: CDR1 SEHNR, CDR2 FQNEAQ (reference sequence). The CDR3 region is CASSSRQGNSPLHF. In nucleotides, the CDR3 is TGTGCCAGCAGCTCGAGACAGGGAAATTCACCCCTCCACTTT.

The chain is built from TRBV7-9 and TRBJ1-4; D is uncertain. The V gene lost 8 bases and the J gene lost 4 bases, with 17 bases spanning the gap. Looked up from germline, CDR1 is SEHNR and CDR2 is FQNEAQ (reference sequence). The CDR3 length is 15 residues. CDR3 in DNA: TGTGCCAGCTCTCCAGGCAACCGGGGTAATGAAAAACTGTTTTTT. Translation: CASSPGNRGNEKLFF.

V gene TRBV30 combines with J gene TRBJ2-5; maybe TRBD2 (6 bases). Germline lookup yields CDR1 GTSNPN and CDR2 SVGIG (reference sequence). This CDR3 contains 15 residues. V gave up 0 bases and J gave up 4 bases, with 15 bases separating them. The CDR3 bases are TGTGCCTGGAGTGTACGGGGCCAGGAGGGAGAGACCCAGTACTTC. Translation: CAWSVRGQEGETQYF.

The V call is TRBV18, the J call TRBJ1-2, with 9 positions matching TRBD1. Per germline, CDR1 KGHSH and CDR2 LQKENI. The CDR3 sequence is 15 residues long. With V trimmed by 3 bases and J by 3 bases, 5 bases remained unmatched. This CDR3 reads CASSPGTGLDYGYTF. Here the CDR3 DNA reads TGTGCCAGCTCACCGGGGACAGGGTTGGACTATGGCTACACCTTC. The full variable domain, rest sourced from reference TRBV18 and TRBJ1-2, is NAGVMQNPRHLVRRRGQEARLRCSPMKGHSHVYWYRQLPEEGLKFMVYLQKENIIDESGMPKERFSAEFPKEGPSILRIQQVVRGDSAAYFCASSPGTGLDYGYTFGSGTRLTVV.

This sequence joins TRBV18 and TRBJ2-7, with TRBD1 matching over 8 bases. Looked up from germline, CDR1 is KGHSH and CDR2 is LQKENI. This CDR3 region has 13 residues. Trimming at V came to 6 bases and at J to 12 bases, leaving 13 bases not matched to a gene. The DNA of the CDR3 is TGTGCCAGCTCGCCCTCGGGAGATGGGACAGGGTACTTC. It codes for CASSPSGDGTGYF.

The chain has TRBV15 and TRBJ2-2; TRBD1 matches at 10 bases. The CDR3 length is 17 residues. After removal of 0 bases from V and 1 base from J, the junction contained 2 bases not matched to a gene. Germline V CDR1 and CDR2: LNHNV, YYDKDF (reference sequence). CDR3 sequence (DNA): TGTGCCACCAGCAGAGATCGGACAGGGGGGAACACCGGGGAGCTGTTTTTT. This codes for CATSRDRTGGNTGELFF. Looking up the rest from reference TRBV15 and TRBJ2-2 gives the full variable domain: DAMVIQNPRYQVTQFGKPVTLSCSQTLNHNVMYWYQQKSSQAPKLLFHYYDKDFNNEADTPDNFQSRRPNTSFCFLDIRSPGLGDTAMYLCATSRDRTGGNTGELFFGEGSRLTVL.

In its sample, this clone was seen a few times. The chain is built from TRBV6-1 and TRBJ2-7; the match to TRBD2 covers 12 bases. The V segment lost 1 base and the J segment 3 bases; nucleotides outside the gene matches: 1. CDR3 length: 15 amino acids. CDR1 and CDR2 (germline): MNHNS, SASEGT. CDR3 DNA: TGTGCCAGCAGTGAAGAACTAGCGGGGGGCTACGAGCAGTACTTC. Translating it yields CASSEELAGGYEQYF.

The rearrangement uses TRBV5-4 and TRBJ2-5; D perhaps matches TRBD2 (7 bases). The CDR3 sequence is 13 residues long. The germline V gene has CDR1 SGHNT and CDR2 YYREEE (reference sequence). V was clipped by 2 bases and J by 5 bases, with 10 bases between them. CDR3 nucleotides: TGTGCCAGCAGCTTTGGGGGGGGCGAGACCCAGTACTTC. Translating it yields CASSFGGGETQYF.

The chain employs TRBV7-8 and TRBJ1-2; tentatively, D is TRBD1 (6 bases). Germline CDR1 and CDR2: SGHVS and FQNEAQ. This CDR3 region has 13 residues. Trimming pared 6 bases from V and 6 bases from J, leaving 14 bases between. CDR3 residues: CASRKTGRDGYTF. The CDR3 bases are TGTGCCAGCAGGAAAACAGGGAGGGATGGCTACACCTTC.

The rearrangement uses TRBV9 and TRBJ1-6; D is ambiguous. CDR3 length: 19 amino acids. The ends were cut back, 3 bases at V and 7 bases at J, with 26 bases in the middle. Germline-derived CDR1 and CDR2 are SGDLS and YYNGEE. CDR3 bases: TGTGCCAGCAGCGCCGAGGGTATTGGGGATCCGATGGGAAATTCACCCCTCCACTTT. It translates to CASSAEGIGDPMGNSPLHF.

This chain uses TRBV19 with TRBJ2-7; tentatively, D is TRBD1 (8 bases). The CDR3 runs to 16 residues. The germline CDR1 and CDR2 sequences are LNHDA and SQIVND (reference sequence). The ends were cut back, 3 bases at V and 5 bases at J, with 20 bases in the middle. In DNA, the CDR3 is TGTGCCAGTAGTATCTCGTGGACAGGGAGGGTCCACGAGCAGTACTTC. It translates to CASSISWTGRVHEQYF.

In regard to this clone: Other nucleotide sequences from this sample produce the same CDR3. The chain uses TRBV5-1 and TRBJ2-3, with 7 bases matching TRBD1. The CDR3 spans 14 residues. Looked up from germline, CDR1 is SGHRS and CDR2 is YFSETQ. Germline trimming cut 0 bases from V and 3 bases from J; bases unmatched to any gene: 1. The CDR3 DNA follows: TGCGCCAGCAGCTTGGAACAGGGGACAGATACGCAGTATTTT. Translating it yields CASSLEQGTDTQYF.

The genes are TRBV6-1 and TRBJ1-6; D ambiguous. The CDR3 runs 17 residues. Trimming left V 1 base short and J 6 bases short, with 16 bases between. The germline V gene has CDR1 MNHNS and CDR2 SASEGT. The CDR3 spells CASSEGSGEVGNSPLHF. DNA of the CDR3: TGTGCCAGCAGTGAAGGGTCGGGTGAAGTCGGTAATTCACCCCTCCACTTT.

The chain combines TRBV7-9 with TRBJ2-7; D is unclear. The CDR3 is made up of 14 amino acids. Germline assignment: CDR1 SEHNR and CDR2 FQNEAQ (reference sequence). Trimming removed 1 base from V and 6 bases from J, with 13 bases in between. This CDR3 reads CASSLGVSGFEQYF. The CDR3, as DNA: TGTGCCAGCAGCTTAGGGGTTTCGGGTTTCGAGCAGTACTTC.

The chain employs TRBV11-2 and TRBJ2-3; 12 bases line up with TRBD2. V lost 0 bases to trimming and J lost 4 bases; unmatched junction nucleotides: 5. CDR3 size: 17 residues. Looked up from germline, CDR1 is SGHAT and CDR2 is FQNNGV. CDR3 DNA: TGTGCCAGCAGCTTAGATCGGGCTAGCGGGGGGGCAGATACGCAGTATTTT. This gives the protein CASSLDRASGGADTQYF.

This chain links TRBV5-1 with TRBJ2-7; 10 bases align to TRBD1. The CDR3 contains 16 residues. Germline trimming cut 4 bases from V and 4 bases from J; bases unmatched to any gene: 11. Germline CDR1 and CDR2: SGHRS and YFSETQ. The CDR3 region has the DNA TGCGCCAGCAGCCTGGCTCCGGGACAGGGGTCGTACGAGCAGTACTTC. It specifies CASSLAPGQGSYEQYF.

The CDR3 region has the DNA TGTGCCAGCAGCTCCCGCCCCGGGGTAGACACCATATATTTT. This sequence encodes CASSSRPGVDTIYF. The J gene is TRBJ1-3, the V gene TRBV5-8; no definite D call. Trimming shortened V by 3 bases and J by 8 bases, and 15 bases separated the two germline ends. CDR1 and CDR2 (germline): SGHTS, YDEGEE. This CDR3 has 14 residues.

The CDR3 DNA reads as TGTGCCAGCAGCGTATCCGGGGGGAGCTCCTACGAGCAGTACTTC. This gives the protein CASSVSGGSSYEQYF. The gene calls are TRBV9 and TRBJ2-7; 7 nucleotides line up with TRBD2. CDR1 is SGDLS, CDR2 YYNGEE, per germline. Trimming cost V 1 base and J 0 bases; bases outside gene matches: 4. The CDR3 length is 15 residues. The whole variable domain, remainder taken from reference TRBV9 and TRBJ2-7, is DSGVTQTPKHLITATGQRVTLRCSPRSGDLSVYWYQQSLDQGLQFLIQYYNGEERAKGNILERFSAQQFPDLHSELNLSSLELGDSALYFCASSVSGGSSYEQYFGPGTRLTVT.

The V and J genes are TRBV7-8 and TRBJ1-6; 7 bases fit TRBD1. This CDR3 is 17 amino acids long. V trimming: 6 bases; J trimming: 9 bases; junction bases outside the gene matches: 17. Germline V gene lookup returns CDR1 SGHVS and CDR2 FQNEAQ. The CDR3 spells CASRQTSRQGAGSPLHF. The CDR3 DNA sequence: TGTGCCAGCAGGCAAACCTCAAGACAGGGAGCTGGTTCACCCCTCCACTTT.